These 28 T cell receptor beta chains were sequenced from one sample in a study of shared clonotypes between healthy human individuals. Some clones are missing from TCRdb's copy, which holds only in-frame ones; the method was immunoSEQ multiplex PCR. The data show around 500,000 clones, with 65% to 80% seen just once and about an eighth held by the top ten. Sample: PBMCs. Source of these receptors: a woman between 40 and 55 years old in good health. Some clones in this sample may be carry-over from other donors' samples.

The chain employs TRBV6-6 and TRBJ1-2; D is possibly TRBD1 (5 bases). V shed 0 bases and J shed 4 bases, with 9 bases lying between them. CDR3 length: 14 residues. Germline V gives CDR1 MNHNY, CDR2 SVGAGI (reference sequence). DNA of the CDR3: TGTGCCAGCAGTTACTCGGCCGACAGCTATGGCTACACCTTC. This gives the protein CASSYSADSYGYTF.

This clone showed up just once. The V gene is TRBV25-1, the J gene TRBJ1-3; no definite D call. V lost 3 bases to trimming and J lost 0 bases, with 6 bases between them. The CDR3 sequence is 14 residues long. CDR1 is MGHDK and CDR2 is SYGVNS in the germline V gene. The CDR3, as DNA: TGTGCCAGCAGTGACACACGCTCTGGAAACACCATATATTTT. Amino acids: CASSDTRSGNTIYF.

This chain connects TRBV9 to TRBJ2-1; D tentatively fits TRBD1 or TRBD2 (5 bases each). This CDR3 spans 16 amino acids. Germline V gene sequence: CDR1 SGDLS, CDR2 YYNGEE. Trimming took off 3 bases at V and 0 bases at J, with 13 bases between the two ends. The CDR3 protein is CASSGGPPSSYNEQFF. The CDR3 coding sequence is TGTGCCAGCAGCGGGGGACCGCCCAGCTCCTACAATGAGCAGTTCTTC.

The rearrangement links TRBV2 to TRBJ2-5; TRBD2 might be the D (6 bases). V was clipped by 9 bases and J by 4 bases, with 21 bases between them. This CDR3 has 15 amino acids. Germline V gene data show CDR1 as SNHLY and CDR2 as FYNNEI. The CDR3 sequence: CASREDAGGAETQYF. The CDR3 DNA follows: TGTGCCAGTAGGGAGGACGCAGGAGGGGCAGAGACCCAGTACTTC.

This rearrangement joins TRBV7-3 to TRBJ2-1; 14 nucleotides align to TRBD2. Trimming at V came to 4 bases and at J to 10 bases, leaving 3 bases not matched to a gene. Germline V gives CDR1 SGHTA, CDR2 FQGTGA. This CDR3 region has 14 residues. CDR3 nucleotide sequence: TGTGCCAGCAGCTCGGGACTAGCGGGAGAAGAGCAGTTCTTC. Its translation: CASSSGLAGEEQFF.

This clone was seen many times. This rearrangement joins TRBV6-4 to TRBJ2-2; D may be TRBD2 (6 bases). The CDR3 is 15 residues long. The germline V and J ends were trimmed by 4 bases and 1 base, with 10 bases remaining between them. Germline V lookup: CDR1 MRHNA, CDR2 SNTAGT. The CDR3 sequence is CASSAGLGNTGELFF. In nucleotides, the CDR3 is TGTGCCAGCAGTGCGGGACTGGGGAACACCGGGGAGCTGTTTTTT.

This clone was counted a single time. This chain connects TRBV30 to TRBJ2-3, with TRBD2 matching over 10 bases. Germline V lookup: CDR1 GTSNPN, CDR2 SVGIG (reference sequence). Trimming at V came to 2 bases and at J to 4 bases, leaving 6 bases not matched to a gene. The CDR3 is 15 amino acids. The CDR3 DNA reads as TGTGCCTGGAGTACGCCAGCGGGAGGGCCAGATACGCAGTATTTT. Protein: CAWSTPAGGPDTQYF.

CDR3 sequence (DNA): TGTGCCAGCAGCTTAGGTCAGTGGGAAGCTTTCTTT. Its protein is CASSLGQWEAFF. V and J are TRBV11-2 and TRBJ1-1; D call uncertain. The germline V gene has CDR1 SGHAT and CDR2 FQNNGV. Trimming cost V 1 base and J 8 bases, with 8 bases left between them. This CDR3 has 12 amino acids.

The chain uses TRBV6-6 and TRBJ2-3, with 8 positions matching TRBD2. Unmatched junction bases numbered 3, after V lost 6 bases and J lost 1 base. The CDR3 totals 14 residues. Germline V gene lookup returns CDR1 MNHNY and CDR2 SVGAGI (reference sequence). The CDR3 sequence: CASSQAGGTDTQYF. As DNA, the CDR3 is TGTGCCAGCAGCCAAGCGGGAGGCACAGATACGCAGTATTTT.

The CDR3 is CAWSVIHRGLDEQYF. The CDR3 coding sequence is TGTGCCTGGAGTGTAATCCACAGGGGGCTCGACGAGCAGTACTTC. The J gene is TRBJ2-7, the V gene TRBV30; TRBD1 matches at 9 bases. The CDR3 has 15 residues. Germline trimming cut 0 bases from V and 5 bases from J; bases unmatched to any gene: 8. Germline CDR1 is GTSNPN and CDR2 is SVGIG (reference sequence).

V gene TRBV2 combines with J gene TRBJ1-6; no definite D call. V was pared by 7 bases and J by 7 bases, with 20 bases between. The CDR3 length is 16 residues. Per the germline V gene, CDR1 is SNHLY and CDR2 is FYNNEI. CDR3 in amino acids: CASTDVRGLSNSPLHF. Written as DNA, the CDR3 is TGTGCCAGCACCGACGTGCGTGGTCTGTCGAATTCACCCCTCCACTTT.

This sequence joins TRBV29-1 and TRBJ1-3; D is perhaps TRBD1 (6 bases). V was clipped by 3 bases and J by 3 bases, with 9 bases between them. The CDR3 length is 13 residues. Germline assignment: CDR1 SQVTM and CDR2 ANQGSEA. In DNA form, the CDR3 reads TGCAGCGTTGATGGGACAAGTGGAAACACCATATATTTT. Its translation is CSVDGTSGNTIYF.

The genes are TRBV7-8 and TRBJ1-4; 7 positions agree with TRBD1. CDR3 size: 17 residues. V lost 2 bases and J lost 0; bases outside the gene matches: 6. Per germline, CDR1 SGHVS and CDR2 FQNEAQ. This chain's CDR3 is CASSLTGTASTNEKLFF. Written as DNA, the CDR3 is TGTGCCAGCAGCTTAACCGGGACAGCTTCAACTAATGAAAAACTGTTTTTT.

V usage is TRBV1 and J usage is TRBJ2-3; the table's D call, TRBD2, was not checked against the DNA. TRBV1 is termed a pseudogene. The CDR3 is 15 amino acids. This CDR3 reads CTSSATRKRQDTQYF. CDR3 in DNA: TGCACCAGCAGCGCCACTCGGAAGCGTCAAGATACGCAGTATTTT.

This clone was seen only a few times. This chain links TRBV7-9 with TRBJ1-2, with D hard to call. Trimming took 7 bases from V and 6 from J, leaving 15 bases between them. Germline V lookup: CDR1 SEHNR, CDR2 FQNEAQ (reference sequence). CDR3 length: 13 amino acids. The CDR3 DNA reads as TGTGCCAGCACCCCAAGCCGAGGGAATGGCTACACCTTC. Its translation: CASTPSRGNGYTF. Looking up the rest from reference TRBV7-9 and TRBJ1-2 gives the full variable domain: DTGVSQNPRHKITKRGQNVTFRCDPISEHNRLYWYRQTLGQGPEFLTYFQNEAQLEKSRLLSDRFSAERPKGSFSTLEIQRTEQGDSAMYLCASTPSRGNGYTFGSGTRLTVV.

This clone was seen once. The gene calls are TRBV2 and TRBJ1-2, with 9 bases aligning to TRBD1. Losses at the gene ends were 3 bases for V and 6 bases for J; bases not matched to a gene: 5. Germline CDR1 SNHLY, CDR2 FYNNEI. This CDR3 is built from 14 residues. CDR3 residues: CASSEGTGFHGYTF. In DNA, the CDR3 is TGTGCCAGCAGTGAGGGGACAGGGTTTCATGGCTACACCTTC. Drawing the rest from reference TRBV2 and TRBJ1-2, the complete variable domain is EPEVTQTPSHQVTQMGQEVILRCVPISNHLYFYWYRQILGQKVEFLVSFYNNEISEKSEIFDDQFSVERPDGSNFTLKIRSTKLEDSAMYFCASSEGTGFHGYTFGSGTRLTVV.

The chain recombines TRBV7-2 with TRBJ2-7, with TRBD2 identical over 14 bases. The length of the CDR3 is 15 residues. From germline, CDR1 is SGHTA and CDR2 FQGNSA. Trimming removed 5 bases from V and 4 bases from J; junction bases left unmatched: 4. The CDR3 DNA follows: TGTGCCAGCAGCCCGACTAGCGGGAGGGCTTACGAGCAGTACTTC. It codes for CASSPTSGRAYEQYF.

The chain joins TRBV27 to TRBJ1-1; possibly TRBD1 for D (6 bases). Germline-derived CDR1 and CDR2 are MNHEY and SMNVEV (reference sequence). CDR3 length equals 13 residues. The V gene lost 0 bases and the J gene lost 8 bases, with 10 bases spanning the gap. In DNA form, the CDR3 reads TGTGCCAGCAGTTTATCAGGAGGGGGAGAAGCTTTCTTT. Translating gives CASSLSGGGEAFF.

The chain combines TRBV4-2 with TRBJ1-1; D gene unclear. V lost 1 base to trimming and J lost 0 bases, with 6 bases between them. The V gene's germline CDR1 is LGHNA and CDR2 YNFKEQ. The CDR3 is 14 amino acids. The CDR3, as DNA: TGTGCCAGCAGCCAAGTGGGGATGAACACTGAAGCTTTCTTT. It translates to CASSQVGMNTEAFF.

The V gene is TRBV4-3, the J gene TRBJ2-5, with D possibly being TRBD1 (5 bases). V was pared by 1 base and J by 9 bases, with 15 bases between. The CDR3 has 14 residues. CDR1 LGHNA and CDR2 YSLEER come from the germline V gene. The CDR3 protein is CASSQAGGADPQYF. The DNA for the CDR3 is TGCGCCAGCAGCCAAGCGGGTGGGGCAGATCCCCAGTACTTC.

As DNA, the CDR3 is TGTGCCAGCAGCGAACGGACTAGCGGGTTCGACGAGCAGTACTTC. Translated, it gives CASSERTSGFDEQYF. The chain employs TRBV21-1 and TRBJ2-7; the D segment call TRBD2 is taken from the table without a DNA check. TRBV21-1 is a pseudogene locus. This CDR3 comprises 15 residues.

This clone turned up a few times. J is TRBJ1-1 and V is TRBV10-3; no definite D call. V dropped 10 bases and J dropped 0 bases, with 15 bases sitting between them. The CDR3 loop spans 14 amino acids. Germline V gene data show CDR1 as ENHRY and CDR2 as SYGVKD. The CDR3 protein is CATGPGLMNTEAFF. As DNA, the CDR3 is TGTGCCACCGGGCCAGGACTGATGAACACTGAAGCTTTCTTT.

In the case of this clone: Other DNA sequences in the same sample also yield this CDR3. The genes are TRBV11-2 and TRBJ2-1; no definite D call. The V gene lost 5 bases and the J gene lost 8 bases, with 7 bases spanning the gap. The CDR3 sequence is 11 residues long. Germline values: CDR1 SGHAT, CDR2 FQNNGV. CDR3 sequence: CASSPRDEQFF. DNA of the CDR3: TGTGCCAGCAGCCCCCGGGATGAGCAGTTCTTC.

This clone was picked up one time. The chain employs TRBV4-3 and TRBJ2-7; D remains unclear. Germline lookup yields CDR1 LGHNA and CDR2 YSLEER. The CDR3 spans 13 residues. The ends were cut back, 0 bases at V and 3 bases at J, with 6 bases in the middle. Here the CDR3 DNA reads TGCGCCAGCAGCCAAGAATGGGGCTACGAGCAGTACTTC. Translation gives CASSQEWGYEQYF.

This clone was seen a few times. V and J are TRBV29-1 and TRBJ2-4, with 12 bases identical to TRBD2. The V and J ends lost 2 bases and 4 bases, in that order; junction bases with no gene match: 12. The CDR3 runs 18 residues. Looked up from germline, CDR1 is SQVTM and CDR2 is ANQGSEA. The chain's CDR3 is CSVETSGRTTKGKNIQYF. CDR3 nucleotides: TGCAGCGTTGAAACTAGCGGGAGGACAACGAAGGGGAAAAACATTCAGTACTTC.

In nucleotides, the CDR3 is TGTGCCAGTCGGCCTGTTCCCGACAGGGGGCTAGATCAGCCCCAGCATTTT. Its protein is CASRPVPDRGLDQPQHF. J is TRBJ1-5 and V is TRBV19; 10 bases are shared with TRBD1. The germline V gene has CDR1 LNHDA and CDR2 SQIVND (reference sequence). This CDR3 is 17 amino acids long. The trim removed 8 bases at V and 5 bases at J, leaving 15 bases unmatched.

V gene TRBV28 combines with J gene TRBJ1-1; D perhaps matches TRBD1 (5 bases). V lost 4 bases, J lost 6 bases, and 12 bases lay in between. The CDR3 sequence is 13 residues long. Per germline, CDR1 MDHEN and CDR2 SYDVKM. The CDR3 nucleotides are TGTGCCAGCAGTTCCCCCGGGACCGCTGAAGCTTTCTTT. It codes for CASSSPGTAEAFF.

The rearrangement joins TRBV9 to TRBJ2-7, with D tentatively TRBD2 (5 bases). Germline lookup yields CDR1 SGDLS and CDR2 YYNGEE. This CDR3 is 15 amino acids long. Deletions cut 3 bases from V and 2 bases from J, with 15 bases between. CDR3 nucleotide sequence: TGTGCCAGCAGCGGGTCGCTGGGGAGCACCTACGAGCAGTACTTC. Translating it yields CASSGSLGSTYEQYF.